A selection of T cell receptor beta chains follows, all from one sample in a study of blood T cells in healthy people across ages. MiXCR was run by TCRdb on the 5' RACE reads, yielding one entry per CDR3 protein. The sample yields approximately 680,000 distinct CDR3 sequences, about a third seen once. Sequenced material: blood. The receptors originated from a woman aged 80 or older in good health. The CDR3 runs from the conserved cysteine through the conserved F or W. D genes are given only for firm matches. Some rows have no size entry. The others give once, few or many, or a class for an expanded clone.

>TRBJ1-5|TRBV28|TRBD1|few
CASKQGGNQPQHF
TGTGCCAGCAAGCAGGGGGGGAATCAGCCCCAGCATTTT
>TRBJ2-5|TRBV20-1|TRBD1|.
CSARGTVETQYF
TGCAGTGCTAGGGGGACAGTGGAGACCCAGTACTTC
>TRBJ2-1|TRBV20-1|TRBD2|once
CSARDLEGGDEQFF
TGCAGTGCTAGAGATCTTGAGGGAGGGGATGAGCAGTTCTTC
>TRBJ1-2|TRBV20-1|.|many
CSARVANYGYTF
TGCAGTGCTAGAGTAGCTAACTATGGCTACACCTTC
>TRBJ2-3|TRBV29-1|TRBD2|many
CSVAGLAGVDTQYF
TGCAGCGTTGCCGGACTAGCGGGGGTAGATACGCAGTATTTT
>TRBJ2-7|TRBV12-3/TRBV12-4|.|.
CASSHSSGEQYF
TGTGCCAGCAGCCATTCGTCGGGCGAGCAGTACTTC
>TRBJ2-5|TRBV4-3|TRBD1|many
CASSLGQGARTQYF
TGCGCCAGCAGCCTGGGGCAGGGGGCGCGGACCCAGTACTTC
>TRBJ1-4|TRBV28|TRBD1|many
CASSSGQGAQGEKLFF
TGTGCCAGCAGTAGTGGACAGGGGGCGCAAGGTGAAAAACTGTTTTTT
>TRBJ2-5|TRBV15|.|.
CATSRDLRHIQETQYF
TGTGCCACCAGCAGAGATTTGAGACATATACAAGAGACCCAGTACTTC
>TRBJ2-3|TRBV20-1|TRBD2|many
CSAGLLAGATDTQYF
TGCAGTGCTGGGCTACTAGCGGGGGCGACAGATACGCAGTATTTT